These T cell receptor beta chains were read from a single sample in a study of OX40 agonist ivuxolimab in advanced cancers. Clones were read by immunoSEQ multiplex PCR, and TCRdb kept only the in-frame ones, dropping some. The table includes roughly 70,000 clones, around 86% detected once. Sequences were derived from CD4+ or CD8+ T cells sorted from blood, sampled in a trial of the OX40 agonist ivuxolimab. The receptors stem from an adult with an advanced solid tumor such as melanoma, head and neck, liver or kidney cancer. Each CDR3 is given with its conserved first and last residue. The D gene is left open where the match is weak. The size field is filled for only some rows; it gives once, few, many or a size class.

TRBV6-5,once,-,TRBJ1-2,TGTGCCAGCAGTTCGACAGCAGCCACGGGCTACACCTTC,CASSSTAATGYTF
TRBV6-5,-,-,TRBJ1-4,TGTGCCAGCAGTTACTCGACGAGGCCGCGGGAAAAACTGTTTTTT,CASSYSTRPREKLFF
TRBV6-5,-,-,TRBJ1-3,TGTGCCAGCAGCCCTACGTACAGGGTCGGAAACACCATATATTTT,CASSPTYRVGNTIYF
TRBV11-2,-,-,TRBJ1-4,TGTGCCAGCAGCTTAGGGTCGGCCGGGGAAAAACTGTTTTTT,CASSLGSAGEKLFF
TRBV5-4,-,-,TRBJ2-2,TGTGCCAGCAGCTTACAGGGACGCGGCACCGGGGAGCTGTTTTTT,CASSLQGRGTGELFF
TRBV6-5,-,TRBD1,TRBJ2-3,TGTGCCAGCAACTCAGGGGGAGATACGCAGTATTTT,CASNSGGDTQYF
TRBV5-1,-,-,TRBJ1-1,TGCGCCAGCACCCCCATTCCGGGTGGTGTGAACACTGAAGCTTTCTTT,CASTPIPGGVNTEAFF
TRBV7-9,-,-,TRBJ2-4,TGTGCCAGCAGCCTCATGGTGGCAGGGCAAGGCATTCAGTACTTC,CASSLMVAGQGIQYF
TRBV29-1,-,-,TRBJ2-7,TGCAGCGTTGAGGGGGCAGCATACGAGCAGTACTTC,CSVEGAAYEQYF
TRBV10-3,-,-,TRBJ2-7,TGTGCCATCAGTGACCCGGGACGGGGCTCCTACGAGCAGTACTTC,CAISDPGRGSYEQYF
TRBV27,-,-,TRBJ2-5,TGTGCCAGCAGTTTAGCAGCTGGGGAGACCCAGTACTTC,CASSLAAGETQYF
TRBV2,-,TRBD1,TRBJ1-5,TGTGCCAGCAGCACAGGGGGCGGAAATCAGCCCCAGCATTTT,CASSTGGGNQPQHF
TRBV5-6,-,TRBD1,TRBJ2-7,TGTGCCAGCACCAAGGCGAGGACAGGGGGATCCTACGAGCAGTACTTC,CASTKARTGGSYEQYF
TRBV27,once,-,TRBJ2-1,TGTGCCAGCAGCCCAACCGGGACTCCGTCGGGTGAGCAGTTCTTC,CASSPTGTPSGEQFF
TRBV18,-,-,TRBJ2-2,TGTGCCAGCTCACATCGGAACGGGGAGCTGTTTTTT,CASSHRNGELFF
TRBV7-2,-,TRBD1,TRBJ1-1,TGTGCCAGCAGCCCTCAGACAGGGCGGACGAACACTGAAGCTTTCTTT,CASSPQTGRTNTEAFF
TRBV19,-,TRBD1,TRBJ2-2,TGTGCCAGTAGTATTGGGACAGGGTACACCGGGGAGCTGTTTTTT,CASSIGTGYTGELFF
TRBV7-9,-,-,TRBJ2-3,TGTGCCAGCAGCTTAGCCCCTCAAACCCAGGAGACGCAGTATTTT,CASSLAPQTQETQYF
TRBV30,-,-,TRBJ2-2,TGTGCCTGGAGTGCTACTAGGGGCGGGGAGCTGTTTTTT,CAWSATRGGELFF
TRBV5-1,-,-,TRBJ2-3,TGCGCCAGCAGCCCCCTGGGAGAGACAGATACGCAGTATTTT,CASSPLGETDTQYF
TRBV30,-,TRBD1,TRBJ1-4,TGTGCCTGGAGGCGCACAGGGGATGAAAAACTGTTTTTT,CAWRRTGDEKLFF
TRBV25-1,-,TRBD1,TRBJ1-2,TGTGCCAGCAGTGCAACAGGGGGGGGCTATGGCTACACCTTC,CASSATGGGYGYTF
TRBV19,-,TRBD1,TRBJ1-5,TGTGCCAGTAGTACACAGGCCAGGGGGGGAGGCAATCAGCCCCAGCATTTT,CASSTQARGGGNQPQHF
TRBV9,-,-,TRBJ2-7,TGTGCCAGCAGCGTAGGGCCGGAAATGGTCTCCTACGAGCAGTACTTC,CASSVGPEMVSYEQYF
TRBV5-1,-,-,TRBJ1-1,TGCGCCAGCAGCGTGGACTCGAGAGAGACTGAAGCTTTCTTT,CASSVDSRETEAFF
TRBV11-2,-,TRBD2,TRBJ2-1,TGTGCCAGCAGCTTAGAATCTAGCGGCCGAACCTACAATGAGCAGTTCTTC,CASSLESSGRTYNEQFF
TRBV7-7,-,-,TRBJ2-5,TGTGCCAGCAGCTCAGCATCAGAAGAGACCCAGTACTTC,CASSSASEETQYF
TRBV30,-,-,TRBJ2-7,TGTGCCTGGAGTGGAGGACTATCCTCCTACGAGCAGTACTTC,CAWSGGLSSYEQYF
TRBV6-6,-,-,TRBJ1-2,TGTGCCAGCAGGGGGAACGACTATGGCTACACCTTC,CASRGNDYGYTF
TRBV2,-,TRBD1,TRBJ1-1,TGTGCCAGCACTAAGACAGGGGGCACTGAAGCTTTCTTT,CASTKTGGTEAFF
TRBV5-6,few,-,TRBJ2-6,TGTGCCAGCAGCTTGGGGGGGCCCGGGGCCAACGTCCTGACTTTC,CASSLGGPGANVLTF
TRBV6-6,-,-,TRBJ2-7,TGTGCCAGCACCCAAAGTAACGAGCAGTACTTC,CASTQSNEQYF
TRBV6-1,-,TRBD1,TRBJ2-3,TGTGCCAGCAGTGAGATACAGGGGGTTGGCACAGATACGCAGTATTTT,CASSEIQGVGTDTQYF
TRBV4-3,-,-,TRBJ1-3,TGCGCCAGCAGCCAAGAGCGCAGGGCTATCGGTGACACCATATATTTT,CASSQERRAIGDTIYF
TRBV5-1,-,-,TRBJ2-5,TGCGCCAGCAGCTCGTCGGAGACCCAGTACTTC,CASSSSETQYF
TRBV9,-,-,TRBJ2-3,TGTGCCAGCAGCCCTTTAGCGGAGCCCCGCGGAGATACGCAGTATTTT,CASSPLAEPRGDTQYF
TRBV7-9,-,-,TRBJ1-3,TGTGCCAGCAGCTTGGGGACAACCTTCTCTGGAAACACCATATATTTT,CASSLGTTFSGNTIYF
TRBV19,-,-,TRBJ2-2,TGTGCCAGTAGTATACAGGCCACCGGGGAGCTGTTTTTT,CASSIQATGELFF
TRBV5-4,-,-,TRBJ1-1,TGTGCCAGCAGCCGCCGGGGGGCTTACACTGAAGCTTTCTTT,CASSRRGAYTEAFF
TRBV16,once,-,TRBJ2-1,TGTGCCAGCAGCCAAAGGCGGGTTAATTACAATGAGCAGTTCTTC,CASSQRRVNYNEQFF
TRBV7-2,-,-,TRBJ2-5,TGTGCCAGCAGCTTAGTCGGAGAGACCCAGTACTTC,CASSLVGETQYF
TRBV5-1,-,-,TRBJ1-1,TGCGCCAGCAGCTTGGGCGGAGCGGGGGCGCGCACTGAAGCTTTCTTT,CASSLGGAGARTEAFF
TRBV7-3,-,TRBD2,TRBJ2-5,TGTGCCAGCAGCTTTGGCGGGGGGGCTGAGACCCAGTACTTC,CASSFGGGAETQYF
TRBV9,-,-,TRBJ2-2,TGTGCCAGCATGGGGATAGGGAGCACCGGGGAGCTGTTTTTT,CASMGIGSTGELFF
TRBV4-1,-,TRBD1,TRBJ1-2,TGCGCCAGCAGCCAGGACAGGGATTTCCACTTC,CASSQDRDFHF
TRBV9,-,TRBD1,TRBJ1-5,TGTGCCAGCAGCGTAGGGGCAGGGGGCCCTTATAGCAATCAGCCCCAGCATTTT,CASSVGAGGPYSNQPQHF